This T cell receptor (beta chain) originates from a study of T cell responses to AZD1222 COVID-19 vaccine. Doses given second, at about 4 or about 12 weeks, were pooled. Germline-derived CDR1 and CDR2 are LNHDA and SQIVND (reference sequence). Deletions cut 3 bases from V and 4 bases from J, with 15 bases between. The CDR3 extends over 15 amino acids. Comments on this clone: Its antigen is undetermined.

Overall study results and limits: Compared with day 0, the breadth and depth of the Spike-specific TCR repertoire rose significantly after two doses of AZD1222. Clonal diversity was possibly underestimated; the donors were predominantly white British and more often female. The peak T cell response came first, and repertoires were sampled only after it.

Data came from immunoSEQ multiplex PCR; TCRdb stores just in-frame clones and leaves some out. The sample lists 180,000 or so clones; approximately 90% were seen once. The sample consisted of peripheral blood, taken 28 days after the second AZD1222 dose. The rearrangement links TRBV19 to TRBJ1-1; perhaps TRBD1 as D (5 bases). The receptor comes from an adult who received the AZD1222 COVID-19 vaccine. This CDR3 reads CASSILGTASTEAFF. The CDR3 coding sequence is TGTGCCAGTAGTATTTTAGGGACGGCGAGCACTGAAGCTTTCTTT.